Shown below are 2 T cell receptor beta chains from a single sample sequenced in a study of T cells in Graves' hyperthyroidism and ophthalmopathy. RNA transcripts provided the source from which TCR beta CDR3 regions were amplified. The HTBI set primed first-round TCR CDR3 RT-PCR. TCRdb reanalysed the multiplex PCR reads using MiXCR and keeps one entry per CDR3 protein. Among hundreds of thousands of distinct CDR3 sequences, about 38% were seen once, and the ten largest hold about 8.9%. Source material: blood. These receptors were collected from a man aged 18 to 35 with Graves' hyperthyroidism.

The chain carries TRBV11-2 and TRBJ2-7; D call uncertain. CDR1 and CDR2 (germline): SGHAT, FQNNGV. The CDR3 is made up of 13 amino acids. V lost 0 bases, J lost 5 bases, and 8 bases lay in between. CDR3 protein: CASSLEGGHEQYF. The DNA of the CDR3 is TGTGCCAGCAGCTTAGAAGGCGGCCACGAGCAGTACTTC.

This chain uses TRBV29-1 with TRBJ2-2; D is uncertain. CDR1 SQVTM and CDR2 ANQGSEA come from the germline V gene. CDR3 length: 13 amino acids. Trimming cost V 4 bases and J 4 bases, with 10 bases left between them. The CDR3: CSVAPGATGELFF. In DNA form, the CDR3 reads TGCAGCGTTGCCCCGGGTGCCACCGGGGAGCTGTTTTTT.